What follows is one TCR beta chain and its context. Its antigen is not known. Profiling relied on immunoSEQ multiplex PCR, and the TCRdb table lists in-frame clones only, not all of them. The sample comprises over a million clones, 97% to 99% of which are singletons, and approximately 0.4% rests with the top ten. This entry comes from a study of shared clonotypes between healthy human individuals. Across the study: A couple of women and a few men aged 18 to 49 made up the donors. The plates for each donor numbered three CD4 naive, three CD4 memory, two CD8 naive and one CD8 memory.

Study-wide points: The genetic and exposure-history diversity represented was limited by few donors. The sharing of 4.5% to 5% of naive CD4 clonotypes was seen across several donors.

CDR1 and CDR2 from the germline V gene are SGHVS and FQNEAQ. V lost 4 bases, J lost 0 bases, and 16 bases lay in between. This CDR3 comprises 17 residues. The chain employs TRBV7-8 and TRBJ2-1; D perhaps matches TRBD2 (5 bases). The source material was naive CD4+ T cells sorted from blood. Subset meaning: CD45RA+ positively selected. The clonotype originates from a man aged 30 to 45 in good health. In DNA, the CDR3 is TGTGCCAGCAGCTCAGAAAAGCGGAGTCCCTCCTACAATGAGCAGTTCTTC. It encodes CASSSEKRSPSYNEQFF.